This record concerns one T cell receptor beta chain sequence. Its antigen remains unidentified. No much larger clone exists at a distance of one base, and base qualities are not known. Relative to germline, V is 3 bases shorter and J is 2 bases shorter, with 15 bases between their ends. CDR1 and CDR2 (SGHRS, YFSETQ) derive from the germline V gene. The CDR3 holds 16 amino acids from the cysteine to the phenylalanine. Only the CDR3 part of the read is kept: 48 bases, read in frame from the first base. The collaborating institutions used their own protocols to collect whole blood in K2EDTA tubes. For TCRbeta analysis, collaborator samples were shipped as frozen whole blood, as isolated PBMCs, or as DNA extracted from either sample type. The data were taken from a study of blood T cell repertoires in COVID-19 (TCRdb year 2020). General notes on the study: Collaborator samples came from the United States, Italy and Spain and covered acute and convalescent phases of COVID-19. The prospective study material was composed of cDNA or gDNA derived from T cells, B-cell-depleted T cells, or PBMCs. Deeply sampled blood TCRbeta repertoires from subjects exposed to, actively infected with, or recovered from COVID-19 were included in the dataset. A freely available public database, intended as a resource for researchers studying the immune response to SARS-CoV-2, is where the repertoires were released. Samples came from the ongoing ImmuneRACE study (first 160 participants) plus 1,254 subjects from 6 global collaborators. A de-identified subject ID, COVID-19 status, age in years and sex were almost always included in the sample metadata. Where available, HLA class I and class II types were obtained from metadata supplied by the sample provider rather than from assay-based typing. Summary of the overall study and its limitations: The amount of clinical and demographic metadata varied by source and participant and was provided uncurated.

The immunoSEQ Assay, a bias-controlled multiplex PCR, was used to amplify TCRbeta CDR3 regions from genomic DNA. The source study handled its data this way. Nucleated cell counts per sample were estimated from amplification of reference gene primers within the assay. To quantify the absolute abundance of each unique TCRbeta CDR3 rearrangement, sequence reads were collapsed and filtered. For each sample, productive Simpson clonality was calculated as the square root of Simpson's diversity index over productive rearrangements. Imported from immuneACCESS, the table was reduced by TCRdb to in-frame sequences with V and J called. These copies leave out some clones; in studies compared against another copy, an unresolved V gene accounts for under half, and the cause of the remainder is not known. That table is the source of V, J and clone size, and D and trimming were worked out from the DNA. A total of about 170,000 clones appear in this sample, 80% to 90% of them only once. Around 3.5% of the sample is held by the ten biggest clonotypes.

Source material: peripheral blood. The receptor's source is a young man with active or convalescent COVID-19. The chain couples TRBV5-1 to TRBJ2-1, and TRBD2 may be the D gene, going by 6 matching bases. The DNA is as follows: TGCGCCAGCAGCTGGGGGGTGCCTCTTACCTACAATGAGCAGTTCTTC. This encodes CASSWGVPLTYNEQFF.